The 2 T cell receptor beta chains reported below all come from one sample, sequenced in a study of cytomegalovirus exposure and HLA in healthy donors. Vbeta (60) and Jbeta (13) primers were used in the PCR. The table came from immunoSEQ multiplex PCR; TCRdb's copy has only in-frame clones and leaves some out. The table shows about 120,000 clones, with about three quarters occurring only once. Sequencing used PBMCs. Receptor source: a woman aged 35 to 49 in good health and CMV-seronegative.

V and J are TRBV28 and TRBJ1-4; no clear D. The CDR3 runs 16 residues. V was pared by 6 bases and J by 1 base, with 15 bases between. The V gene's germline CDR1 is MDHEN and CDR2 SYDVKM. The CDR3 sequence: CASSSLWGVTNEKLFF. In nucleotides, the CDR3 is TGTGCCAGCAGCTCTTTATGGGGAGTAACTAATGAAAAACTGTTTTTT.

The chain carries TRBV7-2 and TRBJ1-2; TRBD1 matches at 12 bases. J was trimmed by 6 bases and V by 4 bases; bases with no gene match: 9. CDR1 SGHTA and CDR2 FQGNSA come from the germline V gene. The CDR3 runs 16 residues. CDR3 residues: CASSSMGQGAVNGYTF. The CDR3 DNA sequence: TGTGCCAGCAGCTCTATGGGACAGGGGGCAGTTAATGGCTACACCTTC.